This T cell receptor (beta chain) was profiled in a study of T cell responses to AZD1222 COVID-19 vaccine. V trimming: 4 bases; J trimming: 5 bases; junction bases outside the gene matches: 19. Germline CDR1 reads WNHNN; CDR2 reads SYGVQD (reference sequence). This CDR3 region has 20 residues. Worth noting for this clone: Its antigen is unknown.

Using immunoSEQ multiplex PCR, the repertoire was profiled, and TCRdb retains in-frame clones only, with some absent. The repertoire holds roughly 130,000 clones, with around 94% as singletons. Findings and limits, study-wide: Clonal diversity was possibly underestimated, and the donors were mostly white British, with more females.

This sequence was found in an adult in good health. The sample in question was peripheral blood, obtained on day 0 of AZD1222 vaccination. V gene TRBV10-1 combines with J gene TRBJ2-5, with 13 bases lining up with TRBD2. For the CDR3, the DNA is TGCGCCAGCAGTGTATTGCCCCCGACTAGCGGGAGGCCTGGCGGGGAGACCCAGTACTTC. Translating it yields CASSVLPPTSGRPGGETQYF.